Described below is a single T cell receptor beta chain sequence and its context. The CDR3 sequence is 13 residues long. Germline assignment: CDR1 MDHEN and CDR2 SYDVKM. V shed 6 bases, J shed 4 bases, and the junction held 2 bases outside the gene matches. As for treatment: about 20 received Ad26.COV2.S at low or high dose, single or two shots; several received placebo; per-sample allocation not given. Following the first vaccine or placebo injection, samples were taken on day 63. The sample came from a Boston adult aged 18-55 years. This specimen comes from a study of Ad26.COV2.S vaccination and SARS-CoV-2 variants. Across the study: Participants got Ad26.COV2.S intramuscularly, once or twice 56 days apart.

Clones were sequenced by immunoSEQ multiplex PCR, and TCRdb holds only the in-frame ones, with some missing. The sample includes some 500,000 clones, approximately 89% of them seen just once. The sample in question was peripheral blood, obtained in a trial of Ad26.COV2.S vaccine versus placebo. This chain uses TRBV28 with TRBJ2-5; 10 nucleotides match TRBD2. This receptor was obtained from a person aged 18 to 59 who received the Ad26.COV2.S COVID-19 vaccine or a placebo. The CDR3 DNA reads TGTGCCAGCAGACTAGCGGGGCGAGAGACCCAGTACTTC. This codes for CASRLAGRETQYF.